Here is one T cell receptor (beta chain) with its context. Unmatched junction bases numbered 12, after V lost 2 bases and J lost 3 bases. The CDR3 has 19 residues. Germline V lookup: CDR1 KGHDR, CDR2 SFDVKD. The record originates from a study of control samples from healthy donors and cancer patients. Profiled with immunoSEQ multiplex PCR; TCRdb holds only in-frame clones, not every one. The table records approximately 79,000 clones, roughly 90% of them present only once. This sequence joins TRBV24-1 and TRBJ1-5, with 10 bases that match TRBD1. Sequencing used blood. This receptor was taken from a man in his forties or fifties in good health. CDR3 sequence reads: CATSDSTLPGQGINQPQHF. The CDR3 region has the DNA TGTGCCACCAGTGATTCCACTCTGCCGGGACAGGGGATCAATCAGCCCCAGCATTTT.